The clone carrying this T cell receptor (beta chain) is large in the sample. No antigen is known for it. The record originates from a study of circulating CD8 cells and anti-PD-1 response in melanoma. V dropped 6 bases and J dropped 3; count of bases not matched to a gene: 10. The CDR3 sequence is 15 residues long. Germline V lookup: CDR1 MDHEN, CDR2 SYDVKM. Live CD3+CD8+TCRalphabeta+ cells were sorted into four subsets by PD-1 and/or TIGIT. Study-level findings and limits: Clonotype sharing was highest between DPOS and TIGIT subsets.

The QIAseq Immune Repertoire TCR panel built the libraries from approximately 15 ng of total RNA. TCRdb redid the calling of the reads with MiXCR, one entry per CDR3 protein. The data contain some 150 distinct CDR3 sequences, roughly 18% of them singletons. This chain links TRBV28 with TRBJ2-7; 8 positions match TRBD1. This clonotype was obtained from a human donor with melanoma. The sample was CD8+ T cells from PBMCs, taken at baseline or after one month of anti-PD-1 therapy (not recorded which). CDR3 loop: CASRDTGTGFYEQYF. In nucleotides, the CDR3 is TGTGCCAGCAGGGATACCGGGACAGGATTCTACGAGCAGTACTTC. Complete variable domain (other parts from reference TRBV28 and TRBJ2-7): DVKVTQSSRYLVKRTGEKVFLECVQDMDHENMFWYRQDPGLGLRLIYFSYDVKMKEKGDIPEGYSVSREKKERFSLILESASTNQTSMYLCASRDTGTGFYEQYFGPGTRLTVT.